The 22 T cell receptor beta chains below were found in one sample sequenced in a study of graft-versus-host responses after intestinal transplantation. The protocol was immunoSEQ multiplex PCR, while the TCRdb copy is restricted to in-frame clones and leaves out a portion. The sample lists roughly 21,000 clones; over 40% were seen once. CFSE-labeled responder cells (roughly 200,000) were plated with roughly 200,000 irradiated, violet-dye-labeled stimulator cells. Sequencing was performed on alloreactive CD8+ T cells from a mixed lymphocyte reaction culture, taken before intestinal transplant. The subset here: CFSE-low proliferating T cells sorted from roughly 6-day pre-transplant mixed lymphocyte reaction (GvH or HvG direction). The receptors originated from a human patient who received an intestinal transplant.

The chain links TRBV4-2 to TRBJ2-3, with 7 nucleotides matching TRBD2. The CDR3 has 18 amino acids. J lost 4 bases, V lost 1 base, and 14 bases had no gene match. Germline CDR1 is LGHNA and CDR2 is YNFKEQ. CDR3 coding DNA: TGTGCCAGCAGCCAAGCTCTACTAGCGCTCCGGAGGGCAGATACGCAGTATTTT. This sequence encodes CASSQALLALRRADTQYF.

The rearrangement joins TRBV7-9 to TRBJ2-7; perhaps TRBD1 as D (5 bases). Germline V gene lookup returns CDR1 SEHNR and CDR2 FQNEAQ (reference sequence). The CDR3 consists of 14 residues. Trimming left V 3 bases short and J 4 bases short, with 13 bases between. Here the CDR3 DNA reads TGTGCCAGCAGCTTTACAACAGGCCCATACGAGCAGTACTTC. Translating it yields CASSFTTGPYEQYF.

This clone was counted only a few times. This chain joins TRBV7-9 and TRBJ1-5; 10 positions agree with TRBD1. Looked up from germline, CDR1 is SEHNR and CDR2 is FQNEAQ (reference sequence). V lost 1 base to trimming and J lost 3 bases; unmatched junction nucleotides: 3. The CDR3 sequence is 16 residues long. The CDR3 nucleotides read TGTGCCAGCAGCTTAGGGACAGGGGGGCCCAATCAGCCCCAGCATTTT. It codes for CASSLGTGGPNQPQHF.

V gene TRBV28 combines with J gene TRBJ1-6; D is possibly TRBD1 (5 bases). Per germline, CDR1 MDHEN and CDR2 SYDVKM. The V gene lost 3 bases and the J gene lost 10 bases, with 13 bases spanning the gap. The CDR3 runs to 14 residues. This chain's CDR3 is CASSLRQGGSPLHF. CDR3 sequence (DNA): TGTGCCAGCAGTTTGAGGCAGGGAGGATCACCCCTCCACTTT.

The chain employs TRBV29-1 and TRBJ2-7; possible D gene TRBD1, 7 bases. Trimming shortened V by 6 bases and J by 4 bases, and 16 bases separated the two germline ends. The CDR3 is made up of 13 amino acids. Per the germline V gene, CDR1 is SQVTM and CDR2 is ANQGSEA. The CDR3 reads CSVWRGQGYEQYF. The CDR3 DNA reads TGCAGCGTCTGGAGGGGGCAGGGGTACGAGCAGTACTTC.

This clone was seen a few times. V and J are TRBV6-6 and TRBJ2-7; D is perhaps TRBD1 or TRBD2 (6 bases each). The CDR3 runs 13 residues. Trimming removed 11 bases at V and 2 bases at J, with 16 bases between. Germline lookup yields CDR1 MNHNY and CDR2 SVGAGI (reference sequence). Written as DNA, the CDR3 is TGTGCCGCAGGGGAGGCTCCCCCCTACGAGCAGTACTTC. Translation: CAAGEAPPYEQYF.

The chain recombines TRBV10-3 with TRBJ2-2; 10 bases line up with TRBD1. CDR1 is ENHRY and CDR2 is SYGVKD in the germline V gene. The CDR3 has 17 residues. The V and J ends lost 6 bases and 7 bases, in that order; junction bases with no gene match: 14. CDR3 loop: CAISALPGQGEGGELFF. The CDR3 coding sequence is TGTGCCATCAGCGCACTCCCTGGACAGGGGGAAGGCGGGGAGCTGTTTTTT.

The rearrangement joins TRBV11-2 to TRBJ2-1, with TRBD2 as a possible D gene (5 bases). This CDR3 is 15 amino acids long. Germline V CDR1 and CDR2: SGHAT, FQNNGV. Trimming took off 4 bases at V and 0 bases at J, with 10 bases between the two ends. CDR3 amino acids: CASSWGVGSYNEQFF. CDR3 nucleotide sequence: TGTGCCAGCAGCTGGGGAGTTGGCTCCTACAATGAGCAGTTCTTC.

The chain links TRBV12-5 to TRBJ2-1, with 8 positions matching TRBD1. V was pared by 5 bases and J by 7 bases, with 4 bases of the junction left unmatched. Germline V gene data show CDR1 as LGHNT and CDR2 as FRNRAP. The CDR3 length is 13 residues. CDR3 sequence: CASGAGGTNEQFF. The CDR3, as DNA: TGTGCTAGTGGTGCAGGGGGCACGAATGAGCAGTTCTTC.

The sample holds a few counts of this clone. This chain uses TRBV10-2 with TRBJ2-7; 7 bases map to TRBD1. The CDR3 totals 12 residues. J gave up 6 bases and V 6 bases, and 5 bases lay outside the gene matches. Looked up from germline, CDR1 is WSHSY and CDR2 is SAAADI. As DNA, the CDR3 is TGCGCCAGCAGCCATTACAGGGGCGAGCAGTACTTC. It translates to CASSHYRGEQYF.

The chain carries TRBV25-1 and TRBJ2-7; D not resolved. The CDR3 is 16 residues long. Trimming cost V 6 bases and J 0 bases, with 18 bases left between them. Germline loops: CDR1 MGHDK, CDR2 SYGVNS. In DNA form, the CDR3 reads TGTGCCAGCAGGCTACGTACCGCCTCTAGCTCCTACGAGCAGTACTTC. Translation gives CASRLRTASSSYEQYF.

The CDR3 DNA follows: TGTGCCAGTAGAAACAGGGTCCGGGGGACCGGGGAGCTGTTTTTT. Translating it yields CASRNRVRGTGELFF. The V and J genes are TRBV6-5 and TRBJ2-2; D may match TRBD1 or TRBD2 (6 bases each). The CDR3 is made up of 15 amino acids. Germline V CDR1 and CDR2: MNHEY, SVGAGI. Trimming removed 9 bases from V and 5 bases from J, with 19 bases in between.

This chain connects TRBV6-5 to TRBJ1-2; no firm D call. The V gene lost 0 bases and the J gene lost 4 bases, with 12 bases spanning the gap. The length of the CDR3 is 15 residues. The germline gives CDR1 MNHEY, CDR2 SVGAGI. Written as DNA, the CDR3 is TGTGCCAGCAGTTACTCGAGTCCAGCCCTCTATGGCTACACCTTC. It codes for CASSYSSPALYGYTF.

This clone is medium-sized. Since no conserved phenylalanine or tryptophan closes the CDR3, a read error is the likely cause. No DNA is shown, since the ends of the CDR3 on it are uncertain; the CDR3 is the one TCRdb lists. V gene TRBV19 combines with J gene TRBJ2-7; the table's D call TRBD1 went unverified against the DNA. Germline values: CDR1 LNHDA, CDR2 SQIVND (reference sequence). The CDR3 numbers 9 amino acids, ends counted. The CDR3: CASTGFLSR.

The V and J genes are TRBV27 and TRBJ2-7; TRBD1 is a possible D gene (6 bases). The germline V gene has CDR1 MNHEY and CDR2 SMNVEV (reference sequence). V was clipped by 5 bases and J by 4 bases, with 18 bases between them. This CDR3 is 15 amino acids long. The CDR3 region is CASSPQPGTPYEQYF. CDR3 DNA sequence: TGTGCCAGCAGTCCCCAGCCCGGGACACCATACGAGCAGTACTTC.

The genes are TRBV7-6 and TRBJ2-5; D gene uncertain. The CDR3 sequence is 12 residues long. V lost 1 base and J lost 4, with 4 bases in between. Germline V gene sequence: CDR1 SGHVS, CDR2 FNYEAQ. The CDR3 DNA reads TGTGCCAGCAGCTTAGGCCGAGAGACCCAGTACTTC. The encoded protein is CASSLGRETQYF.

This clone was counted between two and nine times. The chain employs TRBV5-4 and TRBJ2-5, with no clear D. Germline V CDR1 and CDR2: SGHNT, YYREEE (reference sequence). V was shortened by 1 base and J by 2 bases, with 9 bases between the two germline ends. The CDR3 consists of 14 residues. Here the CDR3 reads CASSLKLGQETQYF. In DNA, the CDR3 is TGTGCCAGCAGCTTGAAATTGGGACAAGAGACCCAGTACTTC.

This clone was seen a few times. This chain's CDR3 is CAWDLAGVDTQYF. As DNA, the CDR3 is TGTGCCTGGGACCTAGCGGGAGTAGATACGCAGTATTTT. This rearrangement joins TRBV30 to TRBJ2-3, with TRBD2 identical over 10 bases. CDR3 length: 13 residues. Losses at the gene ends were 5 bases for V and 5 bases for J; bases not matched to a gene: 4. CDR1 is GTSNPN and CDR2 is SVGIG in the germline V gene (reference sequence).

CDR3 in DNA: TGTGCCGGACGGGACGGCTCTGGGGCCAACGTCCTGACTTTC. Amino acids: CAGRDGSGANVLTF. The chain employs TRBV30 and TRBJ2-6, with D perhaps assigned TRBD1 or TRBD2 (5 bases each). Looked up from germline, CDR1 is GTSNPN and CDR2 is SVGIG (reference sequence). With 8 bases removed from V and 0 bases from J, the gap between germline ends came to 11 bases. The CDR3 runs to 14 residues.

By share of the sample, this clone is medium-sized (0.01 to 0.1%). This sequence joins TRBV27 and TRBJ2-7; a weak D match, TRBD2 (5 bases). Trimming left V 1 base short and J 3 bases short, with 10 bases between. Germline assignment: CDR1 MNHEY and CDR2 SMNVEV (reference sequence). The CDR3 totals 14 residues. CDR3 sequence (DNA): TGTGCCAGCAGTTTATATTTCGGGAACTACGAGCAGTACTTC. Its translation: CASSLYFGNYEQYF.

The CDR3 sequence: CASRPGLAGVFEQYF. As DNA, the CDR3 is TGTGCCAGCAGGCCCGGACTAGCGGGAGTATTTGAGCAGTACTTC. The rearrangement links TRBV6-5 to TRBJ2-7; 13 bases line up with TRBD2. The CDR3 runs to 15 residues. V gave up 6 bases and J gave up 7 bases; unmatched junction bases: 9. CDR1 and CDR2 from the germline V gene are MNHEY and SVGAGI.

The DNA of the CDR3 is TGTGCCAGCAGCCAACTAGCAGCGTCCTCCTACGAGCAGTACTTC. Translating gives CASSQLAASSYEQYF. This chain connects TRBV14 to TRBJ2-7; D is perhaps TRBD2 (5 bases). Germline-derived CDR1 and CDR2 are SGHDN and FVKESK. Trimming took off 2 bases at V and 0 bases at J, with 11 bases between the two ends. This CDR3 is built from 15 residues.